These 32 T cell receptor beta chains originate from one sample sequenced in a study of CD8+ T cells in alopecia areata. After isolation, RNA underwent reverse transcription to generate cDNA as the sequencing template. The data were produced by immunoSEQ multiplex PCR, yet TCRdb's version contains in-frame clones alone and is incomplete. Among over 120,000 clones listed, around 60% were seen once. This sample comprised CD4+ T cells sorted from blood, obtained at week 0. The receptors shown here come from a human donor with alopecia areata.

The chain carries TRBV4-1 and TRBJ2-5; D is perhaps TRBD2 (6 bases). The length of the CDR3 is 16 residues. The germline CDR1 and CDR2 sequences are MGHRA and YSYEKL. The ends were cut back, 2 bases at V and 5 bases at J, with 18 bases in the middle. The CDR3 here is CASSQTGLPLGETQYF. The CDR3 DNA follows: TGCGCCAGCAGCCAAACTGGACTACCCTTAGGGGAGACCCAGTACTTC.

This clone was found a few times. At one of its ends the junction is not consistent with the germline gene, which may arise from a read error. The J gene is TRBJ1-1, the V gene TRBV7-9, with D unresolved. The CDR3 runs 10 residues. Germline V gene lookup returns CDR1 SEHNR and CDR2 FQNEAQ (reference sequence). The CDR3 loop is CASSLGRLIF. The CDR3 DNA follows: TGTGCCAGCAGCCTCGGCCGGTTGATCTTT.

The chain recombines TRBV28 with TRBJ2-5, with D possibly TRBD2 on 6 matching bases. V was pared by 10 bases and J by 6 bases, with 24 bases between. From germline, CDR1 is MDHEN and CDR2 SYDVKM. The CDR3 length is 15 residues. CDR3 loop: CATQLGGVTSKTQYF. The CDR3, as DNA: TGTGCCACGCAGTTGGGCGGGGTCACCTCAAAGACCCAGTACTTC.

Written as DNA, the CDR3 is TGTGCCAGCAGCCCGCCGGGCGGGGAAGAGACCCAGTACTTC. Protein: CASSPPGGEETQYF. The chain carries TRBV7-9 and TRBJ2-5; D might be TRBD2 (6 bases). V was trimmed by 5 bases and J by 3 bases, leaving 13 bases between them. There are 14 residues in the CDR3. CDR1 and CDR2 from the germline V gene are SEHNR and FQNEAQ (reference sequence).

A few counts support this clone. The CDR3 DNA is TGTGCCAGCAGCCCGGGGGGGGGCACAGATACGCAGTATTTT. This gives the protein CASSPGGGTDTQYF. The chain is built from TRBV7-2 and TRBJ2-3; 8 nucleotides line up with TRBD2. Trimming cost V 5 bases and J 1 base; bases outside gene matches: 2. The CDR3 runs 14 residues. Germline V lookup: CDR1 SGHTA, CDR2 FQGNSA.

This clone was seen only once. The chain recombines TRBV18 with TRBJ1-5; D uncertain. Germline V lookup: CDR1 KGHSH, CDR2 LQKENI. Trimming left V 2 bases short and J 4 bases short, with 6 bases between. The CDR3 has 13 amino acids. This chain's CDR3 is CASSPDLNQPQHF. In nucleotides, the CDR3 is TGTGCCAGCTCACCAGACCTGAATCAGCCCCAGCATTTT.

In this sample, this clone turned up a few times. The chain is built from TRBV6-5 and TRBJ2-1; D remains unclear. CDR3 length: 16 amino acids. Trimming took 4 bases from V and 3 from J, leaving 16 bases between them. Germline CDR1 MNHEY, CDR2 SVGAGI. DNA of the CDR3: TGTGCCAGCAGTTTTAGACTGCCTGCCCGCTACAATGAGCAGTTCTTC. Protein product: CASSFRLPARYNEQFF.

J is TRBJ2-5 and V is TRBV18; D unclear. CDR3 length: 13 residues. Trimming shortened V by 4 bases and J by 5 bases, and 11 bases separated the two germline ends. Per germline, CDR1 KGHSH and CDR2 LQKENI. The CDR3 reads CASSHDDRETQYF. The CDR3 DNA sequence: TGTGCCAGCTCACACGACGATCGGGAGACCCAGTACTTC.

The chain uses TRBV11-2 and TRBJ2-5, with a possible D match to TRBD1 (6 bases). There are 15 residues in the CDR3. CDR1 SGHAT and CDR2 FQNNGV come from the germline V gene. The V gene lost 5 bases and the J gene lost 5 bases, with 18 bases spanning the gap. In DNA form, the CDR3 reads TGTGCCAGCAGCCACTTACGGGACACGTGGGAGACCCAGTACTTC. Protein: CASSHLRDTWETQYF.

This chain connects TRBV4-1 to TRBJ2-7; D possibly corresponds to TRBD2 (6 bases). Germline V CDR1 and CDR2: MGHRA, YSYEKL. V was pared by 2 bases and J by 6 bases, with 17 bases between. The CDR3 is made up of 15 amino acids. CDR3 bases: TGCGCCAGCAGCCAACCGGGAGCGCCATGGGGCGAGCAGTACTTC. Translation gives CASSQPGAPWGEQYF.

This rearrangement joins TRBV7-2 to TRBJ2-3; 7 bases are shared with TRBD2. The CDR3 runs to 18 residues. Germline V gene data show CDR1 as SGHTA and CDR2 as FQGNSA. V lost 5 bases, J lost 0 bases, and 14 bases stayed unmatched. The CDR3: CASSPGRGEGYSTDTQYF. The CDR3 DNA is TGTGCCAGCAGCCCTGGGAGGGGCGAGGGTTATAGCACAGATACGCAGTATTTT.

The chain employs TRBV30 and TRBJ2-7; 8 bases map to TRBD1. Unmatched junction bases numbered 3, after V lost 4 bases and J lost 1 base. Germline V gene sequence: CDR1 GTSNPN, CDR2 SVGIG (reference sequence). The CDR3 length is 13 residues. The CDR3 coding sequence is TGTGCCTGGACAGGGGGCGAATCCTACGAGCAGTACTTC. It specifies CAWTGGESYEQYF.

The J gene is TRBJ2-3, the V gene TRBV29-1; no clear D. The V end lost 0 bases, the J end lost 3 bases, and 7 bases lay between the germline ends. The CDR3 covers 13 residues. Germline CDR1 SQVTM, CDR2 ANQGSEA. The CDR3 loop is CSVEDSSTDTQYF. For the CDR3, the DNA is TGCAGCGTTGAAGACAGTTCTACAGATACGCAGTATTTT.

The table lists this clone with a few counts. J is TRBJ1-1 and V is TRBV5-4; D might be TRBD1 (5 bases). Germline V gene sequence: CDR1 SGHNT, CDR2 YYREEE (reference sequence). This CDR3 is 13 amino acids long. V dropped 3 bases and J dropped 2 bases, with 8 bases sitting between them. The CDR3 DNA is TGTGCCAGCAGCTCGACAGTTAACACTGAAGCTTTCTTT. This codes for CASSSTVNTEAFF.

This clone was seen a few times. The rearrangement links TRBV11-2 to TRBJ2-7, with 7 bases matching TRBD2. CDR1 and CDR2 from the germline V gene are SGHAT and FQNNGV. The CDR3 totals 18 residues. Trimming took 5 bases from V and 2 from J; bases not matched to a gene: 18. The CDR3 region is CASSPIRRRREGTYEQYF. DNA of the CDR3: TGTGCCAGCAGCCCCATAAGGAGGCGCAGGGAGGGGACCTACGAGCAGTACTTC.

Remarks on this clone: Other nucleotide sequences in the sample specify the same CDR3. Here the CDR3 DNA reads TGTGCCTGGAGCCGCAATGAGCAGTTCTTC. Encoded protein: CAWSRNEQFF. The genes are TRBV30 and TRBJ2-1, with unresolved D. Germline V gene sequence: CDR1 GTSNPN, CDR2 SVGIG (reference sequence). This CDR3 is built from 10 residues. The V and J ends lost 3 bases and 6 bases respectively, with 3 bases between them.

The chain carries TRBV7-2 and TRBJ1-5, with D perhaps matching TRBD1 (5 bases). V shed 5 bases and J shed 4 bases, with 12 bases lying between them. The CDR3 totals 14 residues. Germline values: CDR1 SGHTA, CDR2 FQGNSA. Here the CDR3 reads CASSQTGENQPQHF. The CDR3 DNA reads TGTGCCAGCAGCCAAACGGGGGAGAATCAGCCCCAGCATTTT.

CDR3 DNA sequence: TGTGCCAGCAGTGAATTTGTAGATACTTTGTTTTTT. Translated: CASSEFVDTLFF. The chain links TRBV2 to TRBJ2-2; D is ambiguous. CDR3 size: 12 residues. Germline V gene sequence: CDR1 SNHLY, CDR2 FYNNEI. V lost 2 bases and J lost 15, with 13 bases in between.

This clone occurred a few times. CDR3 region: CASSDRGRGYTF. In DNA form, the CDR3 reads TGTGCCAGCTCCGACAGGGGCCGCGGCTACACCTTC. J is TRBJ1-2 and V is TRBV18; 8 bases line up with TRBD1. This CDR3 has 12 residues. CDR1 and CDR2 from the germline V gene are KGHSH and LQKENI. Trimming removed 6 bases from V and 8 bases from J; junction bases left unmatched: 5.

There are a few counts of this clone. The chain recombines TRBV7-9 with TRBJ2-4, with D tentatively TRBD1 (6 bases). The germline CDR1 and CDR2 sequences are SEHNR and FQNEAQ (reference sequence). V was cut by 4 bases and J by 1 base, with 11 bases left in between. This CDR3 region has 15 residues. This CDR3 is CASSSNRDAKNIQYF. DNA for the CDR3: TGTGCCAGCAGCTCGAACAGGGATGCCAAAAACATTCAGTACTTC.

The CDR3 DNA follows: TGCGCCAGCAGCTTGGCAGGGGTAAACACCGGGGAGCTGTTTTTT. It yields the protein CASSLAGVNTGELFF. The chain is built from TRBV5-1 and TRBJ2-2; D possibly corresponds to TRBD1 (6 bases). With 0 bases removed from V and 2 bases from J, the gap between germline ends came to 8 bases. This CDR3 region has 15 residues. CDR1 is SGHRS, CDR2 YFSETQ, per germline.

A few counts support this clone. This chain joins TRBV11-2 and TRBJ2-1, with 8 bases aligning to TRBD2. This CDR3 contains 17 residues. V dropped 5 bases and J dropped 4; count of bases not matched to a gene: 13. Germline V gene lookup returns CDR1 SGHAT and CDR2 FQNNGV. This CDR3 is CASSTRGRGGSYNEQFF. The CDR3 DNA follows: TGTGCCAGCAGCACTCGGGGCCGCGGGGGGTCATACAATGAGCAGTTCTTC. The variable domain in full, with the rest retrieved from reference TRBV11-2 and TRBJ2-1, is EAGVAQSPRYKIIEKRQSVAFWCNPISGHATLYWYQQILGQGPKLLIQFQNNGVVDDSQLPKDRFSAERLKGVDSTLKIQPAKLEDSAVYLCASSTRGRGGSYNEQFFGPGTRLTVL.

The J gene is TRBJ2-5, the V gene TRBV18; the D is unclear. The germline CDR1 and CDR2 sequences are KGHSH and LQKENI. The CDR3 length is 15 residues. V was trimmed by 3 bases and J by 5 bases, leaving 16 bases between them. CDR3: CASSPPSMRLETQYF. The CDR3 DNA sequence: TGTGCCAGCTCACCTCCCTCGATGCGGCTGGAGACCCAGTACTTC.

This clone has just one count. J is TRBJ1-3 and V is TRBV7-8; D remains ambiguous. The V gene lost 6 bases and the J gene lost 0 bases, with 9 bases spanning the gap. Germline V gives CDR1 SGHVS, CDR2 FQNEAQ. The CDR3 length is 14 residues. This chain's CDR3 is CASSPWSSGNTIYF. CDR3 DNA: TGTGCCAGCAGTCCCTGGAGCTCTGGAAACACCATATATTTT.

The chain carries TRBV11-3 and TRBJ2-3, with D uncertain. V shed 2 bases and J shed 0 bases, with 12 bases lying between them. Germline V gene lookup returns CDR1 SGHNT and CDR2 YENEEA. CDR3 length: 16 amino acids. The CDR3 coding sequence is TGTGCCAGCAGCTTACCAGAAAGTATGAGCACAGATACGCAGTATTTT. This translates into CASSLPESMSTDTQYF.

This chain joins TRBV30 and TRBJ1-6; no definite D call. Germline CDR1 is GTSNPN and CDR2 is SVGIG (reference sequence). The CDR3 runs 15 residues. Between the trimmed V and J ends, which lost 1 base and 1 base, there was a span of 8 bases. In nucleotides, the CDR3 is TGTGCCTGGAGTGGGGATGGTTCCTATAATTCACCCCTCCACTTT. The encoded protein is CAWSGDGSYNSPLHF.

The rearrangement uses TRBV18 and TRBJ2-7; D could derive from TRBD1 or TRBD2 (7 bases each). Per germline, CDR1 KGHSH and CDR2 LQKENI. CDR3 size: 15 residues. With 0 bases removed from V and 5 bases from J, the gap between germline ends came to 14 bases. The CDR3, as DNA: TGTGCCAGCTCACCACCGGTCAGGGGGGGCCACGAGCAGTACTTC. Encoded protein: CASSPPVRGGHEQYF.

V gene TRBV6-5 combines with J gene TRBJ1-1; 8 bases line up with TRBD1. Germline V gives CDR1 MNHEY, CDR2 SVGAGI. V shed 3 bases, J shed 3 bases, and the junction held 3 bases outside the gene matches. The CDR3 spans 14 residues. The CDR3 spells CASSYGDRYTEAFF. The CDR3 bases are TGTGCCAGCAGTTATGGGGACAGGTACACTGAAGCTTTCTTT.

The chain couples TRBV11-1 to TRBJ2-5; 8 bases are a match to TRBD1. Germline V gene data show CDR1 as SGHAT and CDR2 as FQDESV (reference sequence). V dropped 0 bases and J dropped 5; count of bases not matched to a gene: 8. The CDR3 is made up of 16 amino acids. This CDR3 reads CASSLAATGVFETQYF. The CDR3 DNA sequence: TGTGCCAGCAGCTTAGCGGCGACAGGGGTTTTTGAGACCCAGTACTTC.

The J gene is TRBJ1-1, the V gene TRBV7-9, with TRBD1 as a possible D gene (5 bases). Trimming took 7 bases from V and 1 from J, leaving 13 bases between them. Germline CDR1 reads SEHNR; CDR2 reads FQNEAQ (reference sequence). The CDR3 is 14 residues long. In DNA, the CDR3 is TGTGCCAGCACCCACGGGGGGACGAACACTGAAGCTTTCTTT. Amino acid sequence: CASTHGGTNTEAFF.

CDR3 in amino acids: CASSQDIRTGKVGYTF. CDR3 DNA sequence: TGCGCCAGCAGCCAAGATATCCGGACAGGGAAGGTTGGCTACACCTTC. The J gene is TRBJ1-2, the V gene TRBV4-3, with TRBD1 identical over 8 bases. Germline V gene sequence: CDR1 LGHNA, CDR2 YSLEER. This CDR3 region has 16 residues. The V segment lost 0 bases and the J segment 7 bases; nucleotides outside the gene matches: 10.

As DNA, the CDR3 is TGTGCCAGCAGCTTGGGACAGGGGTTTGGCTACACCTTC. This translates into CASSLGQGFGYTF. The chain uses TRBV5-6 and TRBJ1-2; 8 bases are shared with TRBD1. Germline trimming cut 0 bases from V and 7 bases from J; bases unmatched to any gene: 2. CDR3 length: 13 amino acids. Looked up from germline, CDR1 is SGHDT and CDR2 is YYEEEE. Full variable domain (rest looked up from reference TRBV5-6 and TRBJ1-2): DAGVTQSPTHLIKTRGQQVTLRCSPKSGHDTVSWYQQALGQGPQFIFQYYEEEERQRGNFPDRFSGHQFPNYSSELNVNALLLGDSALYLCASSLGQGFGYTFGSGTRLTVV.